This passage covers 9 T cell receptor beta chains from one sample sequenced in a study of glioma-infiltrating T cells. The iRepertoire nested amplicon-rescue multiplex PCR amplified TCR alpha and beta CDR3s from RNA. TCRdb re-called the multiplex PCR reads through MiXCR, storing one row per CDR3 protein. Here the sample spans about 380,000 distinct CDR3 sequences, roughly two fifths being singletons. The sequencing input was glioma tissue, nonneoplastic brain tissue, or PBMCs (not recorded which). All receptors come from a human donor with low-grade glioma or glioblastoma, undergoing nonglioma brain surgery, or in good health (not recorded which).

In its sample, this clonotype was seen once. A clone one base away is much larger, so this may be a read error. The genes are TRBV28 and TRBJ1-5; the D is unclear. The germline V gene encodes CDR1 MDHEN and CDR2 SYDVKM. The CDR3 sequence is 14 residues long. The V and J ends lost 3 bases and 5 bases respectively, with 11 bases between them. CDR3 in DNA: TGTGCCAGCAGTTTCACAGAGGATTATCAGCCCCAGCATTTT. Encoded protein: CASSFTEDYQPQHF.

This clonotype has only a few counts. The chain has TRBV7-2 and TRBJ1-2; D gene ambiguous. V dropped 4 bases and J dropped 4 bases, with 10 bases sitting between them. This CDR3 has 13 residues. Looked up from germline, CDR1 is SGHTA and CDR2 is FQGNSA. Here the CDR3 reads CASSSEGFYGYTF. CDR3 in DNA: TGTGCCAGCAGCTCTGAGGGATTCTATGGCTACACCTTC.

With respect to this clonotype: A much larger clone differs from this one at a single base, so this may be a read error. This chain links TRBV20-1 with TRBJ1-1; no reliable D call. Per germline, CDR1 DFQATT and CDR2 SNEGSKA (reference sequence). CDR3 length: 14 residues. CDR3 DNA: TGCAGTTCTAGATTCGTGGTCCTCGGCACTGAAGCTTTCTTT. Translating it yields CSSRFVVLGTEAFF.

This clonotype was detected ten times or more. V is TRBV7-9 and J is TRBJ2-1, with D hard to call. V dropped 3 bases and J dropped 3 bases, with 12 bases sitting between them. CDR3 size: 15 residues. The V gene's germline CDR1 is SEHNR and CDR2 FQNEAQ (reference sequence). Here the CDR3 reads CASSFGRSRYNEQFF. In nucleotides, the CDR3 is TGTGCCAGCAGCTTTGGCCGCAGCCGCTACAATGAGCAGTTCTTC.

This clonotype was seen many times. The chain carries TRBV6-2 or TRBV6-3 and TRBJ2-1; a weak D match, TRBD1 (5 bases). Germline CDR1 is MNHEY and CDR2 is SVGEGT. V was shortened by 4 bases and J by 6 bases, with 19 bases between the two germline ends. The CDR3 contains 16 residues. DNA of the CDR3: TGTGCCAGCAGTTTCTTCGCCCCGCAGGGTGTCAATGAGCAGTTCTTC. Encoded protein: CASSFFAPQGVNEQFF.

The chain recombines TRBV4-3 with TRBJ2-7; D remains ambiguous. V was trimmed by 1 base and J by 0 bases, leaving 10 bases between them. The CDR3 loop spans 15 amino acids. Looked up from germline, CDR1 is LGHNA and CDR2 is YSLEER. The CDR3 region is CASSQGAESSYEQYF. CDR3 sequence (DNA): TGCGCCAGCAGCCAAGGCGCGGAAAGCTCCTACGAGCAGTACTTC.

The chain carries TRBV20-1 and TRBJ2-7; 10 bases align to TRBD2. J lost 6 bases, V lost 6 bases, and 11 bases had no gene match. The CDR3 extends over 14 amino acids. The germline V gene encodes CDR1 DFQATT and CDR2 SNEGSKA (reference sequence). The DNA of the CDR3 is TGCAGTGCACGCGCAGCTAGCGGGAGACCCGAGCAGTACTTC. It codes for CSARAASGRPEQYF.

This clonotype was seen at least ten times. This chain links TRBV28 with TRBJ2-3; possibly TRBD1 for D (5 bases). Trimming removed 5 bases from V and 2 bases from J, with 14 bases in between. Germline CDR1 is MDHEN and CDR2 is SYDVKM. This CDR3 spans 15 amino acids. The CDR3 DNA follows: TGTGCCAGCAGTGGGTGGAAGGACAACACAGATACGCAGTATTTT. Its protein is CASSGWKDNTDTQYF. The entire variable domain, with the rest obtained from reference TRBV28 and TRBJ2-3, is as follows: DVKVTQSSRYLVKRTGEKVFLECVQDMDHENMFWYRQDPGLGLRLIYFSYDVKMKEKGDIPEGYSVSREKKERFSLILESASTNQTSMYLCASSGWKDNTDTQYFGPGTRLTVL.

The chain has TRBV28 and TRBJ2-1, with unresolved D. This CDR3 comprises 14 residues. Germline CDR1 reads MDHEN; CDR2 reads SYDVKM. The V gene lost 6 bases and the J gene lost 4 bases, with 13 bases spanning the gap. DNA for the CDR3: TGTGCCAGCAGGACCAGTCTCCCTTACAATGAGCAGTTCTTC. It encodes CASRTSLPYNEQFF.